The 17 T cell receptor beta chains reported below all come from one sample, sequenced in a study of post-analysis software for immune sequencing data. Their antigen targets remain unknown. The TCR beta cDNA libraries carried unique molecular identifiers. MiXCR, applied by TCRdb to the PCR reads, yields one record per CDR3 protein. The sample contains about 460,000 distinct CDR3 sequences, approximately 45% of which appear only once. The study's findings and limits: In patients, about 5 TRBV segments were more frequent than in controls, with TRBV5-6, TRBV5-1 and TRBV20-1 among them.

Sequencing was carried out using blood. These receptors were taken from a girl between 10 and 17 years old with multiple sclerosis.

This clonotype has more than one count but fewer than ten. CDR3: CASSLGTTYGYTF. The CDR3 DNA is TGTGCCAGCAGCTTGGGAACAACCTATGGCTACACCTTC. J is TRBJ1-2 and V is TRBV5-6, with D uncertain. Germline-derived CDR1 and CDR2 are SGHDT and YYEEEE. The CDR3 is 13 amino acids. V lost 0 bases and J 4 bases, leaving 7 bases between the germline ends.

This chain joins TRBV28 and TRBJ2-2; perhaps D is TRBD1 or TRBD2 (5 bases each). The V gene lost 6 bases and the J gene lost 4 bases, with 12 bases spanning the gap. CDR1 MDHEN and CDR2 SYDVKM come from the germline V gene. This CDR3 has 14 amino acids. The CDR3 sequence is CASRRDGITGELFF. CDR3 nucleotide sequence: TGTGCCAGCAGGAGGGACGGGATCACCGGGGAGCTGTTTTTT.

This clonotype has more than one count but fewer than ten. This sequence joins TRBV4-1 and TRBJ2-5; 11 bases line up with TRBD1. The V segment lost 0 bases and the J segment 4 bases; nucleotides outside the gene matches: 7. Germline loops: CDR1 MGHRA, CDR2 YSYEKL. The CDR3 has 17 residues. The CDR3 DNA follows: TGCGCCAGCAGCCAAGAGGGACAGGGGGTCGAAGGAGAGACCCAGTACTTC. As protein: CASSQEGQGVEGETQYF.

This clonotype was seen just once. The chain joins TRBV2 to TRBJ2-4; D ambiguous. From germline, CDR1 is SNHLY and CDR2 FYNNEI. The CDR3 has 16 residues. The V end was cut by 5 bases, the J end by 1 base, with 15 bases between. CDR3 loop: CASSPFPTFAKNIQYF. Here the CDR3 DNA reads TGTGCCAGCAGTCCCTTTCCCACATTCGCCAAAAACATTCAGTACTTC.

The chain's CDR3 is CASSLESWRASSDTQYF. DNA of the CDR3: TGTGCCAGCAGCTTGGAGAGCTGGAGGGCTAGCTCAGATACGCAGTATTTT. The chain links TRBV5-6 to TRBJ2-3; possible D gene TRBD2, 6 bases. CDR3 length: 17 amino acids. V was clipped by 0 bases and J by 4 bases, with 18 bases between them. CDR1 is SGHDT and CDR2 is YYEEEE in the germline V gene.

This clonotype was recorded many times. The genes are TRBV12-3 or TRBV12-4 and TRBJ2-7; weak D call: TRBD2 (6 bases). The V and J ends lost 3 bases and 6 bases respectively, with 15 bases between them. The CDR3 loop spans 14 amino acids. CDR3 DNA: TGTGCCAGCAGTTTGGGCGGGATGGTTGGCGAGCAGTACTTC. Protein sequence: CASSLGGMVGEQYF.

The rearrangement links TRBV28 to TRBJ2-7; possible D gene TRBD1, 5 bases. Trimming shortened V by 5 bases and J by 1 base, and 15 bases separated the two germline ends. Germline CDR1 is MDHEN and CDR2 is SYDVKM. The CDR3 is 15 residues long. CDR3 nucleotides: TGTGCCAGCAGTCTCGAGGACAACCATTCCTACGAGCAGTACTTC. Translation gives CASSLEDNHSYEQYF.

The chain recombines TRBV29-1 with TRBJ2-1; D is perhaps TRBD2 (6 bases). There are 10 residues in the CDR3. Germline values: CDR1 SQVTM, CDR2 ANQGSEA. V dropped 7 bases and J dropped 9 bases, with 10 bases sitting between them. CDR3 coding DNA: TGCAGCGGTACTAGCAGTGAGCAGTTCTTC. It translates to CSGTSSEQFF.

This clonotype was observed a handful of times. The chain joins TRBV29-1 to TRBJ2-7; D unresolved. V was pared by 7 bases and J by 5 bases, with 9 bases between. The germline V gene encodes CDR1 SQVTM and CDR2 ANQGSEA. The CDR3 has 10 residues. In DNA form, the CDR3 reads TGCAGCGCTCTACTTGACGAGCAGTACTTC. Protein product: CSALLDEQYF.

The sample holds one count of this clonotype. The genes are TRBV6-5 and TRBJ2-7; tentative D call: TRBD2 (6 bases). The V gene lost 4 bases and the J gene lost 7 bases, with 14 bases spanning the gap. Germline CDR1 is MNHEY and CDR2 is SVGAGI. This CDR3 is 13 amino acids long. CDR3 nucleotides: TGTGCCAGCAGTTTTTCGGGAGTCCGGGAGCAGTACTTC. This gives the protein CASSFSGVREQYF.

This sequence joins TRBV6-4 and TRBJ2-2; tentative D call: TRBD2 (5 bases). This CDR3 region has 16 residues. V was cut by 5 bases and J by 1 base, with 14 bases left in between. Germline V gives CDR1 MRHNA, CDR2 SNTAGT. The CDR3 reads CASSPTRTLNTGELFF. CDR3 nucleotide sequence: TGTGCCAGCAGTCCAACCCGGACTCTGAACACCGGGGAGCTGTTTTTT.

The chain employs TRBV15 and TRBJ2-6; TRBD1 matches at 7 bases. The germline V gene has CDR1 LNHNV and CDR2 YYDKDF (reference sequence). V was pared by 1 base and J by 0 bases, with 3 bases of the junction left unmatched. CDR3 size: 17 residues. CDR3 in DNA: TGTGCCACCAGCAGAGCTGACAGGGCCTCTGGGGCCAACGTCCTGACTTTC. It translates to CATSRADRASGANVLTF.

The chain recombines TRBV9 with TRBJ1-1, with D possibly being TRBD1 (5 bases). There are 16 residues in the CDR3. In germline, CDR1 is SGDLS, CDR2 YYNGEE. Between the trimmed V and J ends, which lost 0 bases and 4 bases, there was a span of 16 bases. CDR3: CASSVAPAAGGTEAFF. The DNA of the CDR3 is TGTGCCAGCAGCGTAGCTCCCGCCGCCGGGGGCACTGAAGCTTTCTTT.

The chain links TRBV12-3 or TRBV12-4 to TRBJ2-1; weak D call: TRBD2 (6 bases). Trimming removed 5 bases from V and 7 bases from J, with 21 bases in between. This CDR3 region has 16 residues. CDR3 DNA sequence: TGTGCCAGCAGTAATCAGCCCTTAGCGGAGGGGAATGAGCAGTTCTTC. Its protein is CASSNQPLAEGNEQFF.

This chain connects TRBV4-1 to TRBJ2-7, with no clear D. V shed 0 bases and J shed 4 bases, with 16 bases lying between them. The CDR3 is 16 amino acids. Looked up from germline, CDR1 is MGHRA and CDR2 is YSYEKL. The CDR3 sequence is CASSQEAPPRVYEQYF. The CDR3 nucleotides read TGCGCCAGCAGCCAAGAGGCCCCCCCGCGAGTTTACGAGCAGTACTTC.

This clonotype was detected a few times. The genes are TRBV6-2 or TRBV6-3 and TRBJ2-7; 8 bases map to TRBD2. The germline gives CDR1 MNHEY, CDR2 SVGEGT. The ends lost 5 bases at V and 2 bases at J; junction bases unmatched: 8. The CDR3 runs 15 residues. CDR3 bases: TGTGCCAGCAGTCTCTATAGCGGGATCACCTACGAGCAGTACTTC. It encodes CASSLYSGITYEQYF.

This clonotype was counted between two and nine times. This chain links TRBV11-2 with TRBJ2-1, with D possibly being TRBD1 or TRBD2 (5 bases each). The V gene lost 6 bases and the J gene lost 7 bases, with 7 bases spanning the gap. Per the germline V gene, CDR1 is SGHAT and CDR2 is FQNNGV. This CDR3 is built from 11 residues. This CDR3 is CASRGVNEQFF. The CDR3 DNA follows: TGTGCCAGCAGGGGGGTAAATGAGCAGTTCTTC.